The source of this TCR beta chain is a study of T cells in Graves' hyperthyroidism and ophthalmopathy. Amplification of TCR beta CDR3 regions used RNA as the template. HTBI primers were used for first-round RT-PCR of the TCR CDR3. TCRdb processed the multiplex PCR reads anew with MiXCR; each CDR3 protein has one entry. There are about 560,000 distinct CDR3 sequences in the sample; roughly 50% occur only once, and just over 8% lies in the top ten. The CDR3 is made up of 14 amino acids. Germline CDR1 reads LGHNA; CDR2 reads YSLEER. Trimming removed 4 bases from V and 7 bases from J; junction bases left unmatched: 4. Together with thyroid ultrasound, orbital computed tomography, serum thyroxine and TRAb, clinical symptoms were used for diagnoses.

The clonotype was recovered from a woman in her late teens or twenties with Graves' hyperthyroidism. The specimen sequenced was peripheral blood or thyroid tissue (not recorded which). This chain links TRBV4-3 with TRBJ1-4; TRBD1 agrees at 9 bases. CDR3 sequence: CASSRQTGGEKLFF. The CDR3 nucleotides are TGCGCCAGCAGCCGACAGACAGGGGGTGAAAAACTGTTTTTT.